These T cell receptor beta chains were read from a single sample in a study of patients and donors after allogeneic stem cell transplantation. TCRdb independently ran MiXCR on the RT-PCR reads; one entry per CDR3 protein. The sample gives approximately 430,000 distinct CDR3 sequences, approximately 16% of which show up once; around 7.2% is in the top ten. Sequencing was done on a sample of blood, either unsorted or a sorted T cell fraction (not recorded which). The receptors were sampled from a human donor who was either an allogeneic HSCT recipient or a stem cell or donor lymphocyte infusion donor (not recorded which). It is not recorded whose cells these are; they may come from a transplant donor. Each CDR3 is given with its conserved first and last residue. The D gene is left open where the match is weak. Where a row states a size, it is once, few, many or the class of an expanded clone; other rows omit it.

j_gene: TRBJ1-1; d_gene: .; v_gene: TRBV20-1; abundance: few; CDR3aa: CSARPGGGNTEAFF; CDR3nt: TGCAGTGCTAGACCGGGAGGGGGGAACACTGAAGCTTTCTTT
j_gene: TRBJ2-7; d_gene: .; v_gene: TRBV3-1; abundance: .; CDR3aa: CASSQPTRVGSYEQYF; CDR3nt: TGTGCCAGCAGCCAACCGACACGGGTGGGCTCCTACGAGCAGTACTTC
j_gene: TRBJ2-5; d_gene: TRBD2; v_gene: TRBV20-1; abundance: .; CDR3aa: CSARDYTSGNMETQYF; CDR3nt: TGCAGTGCTAGAGATTATACTAGCGGAAATATGGAGACCCAGTACTTC
j_gene: TRBJ2-5; d_gene: TRBD2; v_gene: TRBV24-1; abundance: .; CDR3aa: CATSGGQGTSGGYQEAQYF; CDR3nt: TGTGCCACCAGTGGAGGGCAAGGGACTAGCGGGGGGTACCAAGAGGCCCAGTACTTC
j_gene: TRBJ2-1; d_gene: TRBD2; v_gene: TRBV5-1; abundance: many; CDR3aa: CASSLGAPGLAGRSSYNEQFF; CDR3nt: TGCGCCAGCAGCCTGGGAGCCCCGGGACTAGCGGGACGTAGCTCCTACAATGAGCAGTTCTTC
j_gene: TRBJ1-1; d_gene: .; v_gene: TRBV7-2; abundance: .; CDR3aa: CASSSQGLNTEAFF; CDR3nt: TGTGCCAGCAGCTCACAGGGACTGAACACTGAAGCTTTCTTT
j_gene: TRBJ2-7; d_gene: .; v_gene: TRBV6-5; abundance: .; CDR3aa: CASSYFPLGAYEQYF; CDR3nt: TGTGCCAGCAGTTACTTTCCCTTGGGCGCCTACGAGCAGTACTTC
j_gene: TRBJ2-7; d_gene: .; v_gene: TRBV5-1; abundance: few; CDR3aa: CASSLDSRSYEQYF; CDR3nt: TGCGCCAGCAGCCTAGACAGCCGCTCCTACGAGCAGTACTTC
j_gene: TRBJ1-4; d_gene: .; v_gene: TRBV4-1; abundance: few; CDR3aa: CASSQVGTNEKLFF; CDR3nt: TGCGCCAGCAGCCAAGTGGGCACTAATGAAAAACTGTTTTTT
j_gene: TRBJ2-5; d_gene: .; v_gene: TRBV4-2; abundance: .; CDR3aa: CASSQEGPIKKETQYF; CDR3nt: TGTGCCAGCAGCCAGGAGGGACCGATAAAAAAAGAGACCCAGTACTTC
j_gene: TRBJ2-1; d_gene: TRBD1; v_gene: TRBV6-1; abundance: many; CDR3aa: CASRDRATYNEQFF; CDR3nt: TGTGCCAGCAGGGACAGGGCGACTTACAATGAGCAGTTCTTC
j_gene: TRBJ1-2; d_gene: .; v_gene: TRBV7-8; abundance: .; CDR3aa: CASSDTRGGKYGYTF; CDR3nt: TGTGCCAGCAGCGACACGAGGGGGGGTAAATATGGCTACACCTTC
j_gene: TRBJ2-5; d_gene: TRBD1; v_gene: TRBV7-3; abundance: few; CDR3aa: CASSDDRDQETQYF; CDR3nt: TGTGCCAGCAGCGACGACAGGGACCAAGAGACCCAGTACTTC
j_gene: TRBJ1-5; d_gene: .; v_gene: TRBV7-7; abundance: .; CDR3aa: CASSRDNNQPQHF; CDR3nt: TGTGCTAGCAGTCGGGACAACAATCAGCCCCAGCATTTT
j_gene: TRBJ2-2; d_gene: .; v_gene: TRBV18; abundance: few; CDR3aa: CASSPSTLFGELFF; CDR3nt: TGTGCCAGCTCACCATCTACCCTATTCGGGGAGCTGTTTTTT
j_gene: TRBJ2-5; d_gene: TRBD1; v_gene: TRBV12-3/TRBV12-4; abundance: few; CDR3aa: CASSYNRGQVTQYF; CDR3nt: TGTGCCAGCAGCTACAACAGGGGCCAGGTGACCCAGTACTTC
j_gene: TRBJ1-4; d_gene: TRBD1; v_gene: TRBV5-1; abundance: once; CDR3aa: CASTMDRGGEKLFF; CDR3nt: TGCGCCAGCACAATGGACAGGGGAGGTGAAAAACTGTTTTTT
j_gene: TRBJ2-5; d_gene: .; v_gene: TRBV30; abundance: few; CDR3aa: CAWSVPGRQETQYF; CDR3nt: TGTGCCTGGAGTGTACCGGGGCGGCAAGAGACCCAGTACTTC
j_gene: TRBJ2-3; d_gene: .; v_gene: TRBV7-3; abundance: .; CDR3aa: CASSLIAADTQYF; CDR3nt: TGTGCCAGCAGCTTAATAGCGGCAGATACGCAGTATTTT
j_gene: TRBJ1-3; d_gene: .; v_gene: TRBV6-1; abundance: few; CDR3aa: CASTSWGAGNTIYF; CDR3nt: TGTGCCAGCACTAGCTGGGGGGCCGGAAACACCATATATTTT
j_gene: TRBJ1-3; d_gene: .; v_gene: TRBV6-2/TRBV6-3; abundance: .; CDR3aa: CASSRGQSGNTIYF; CDR3nt: TGTGCCAGCAGCCGCGGGCAGTCTGGAAACACCATATATTTT
j_gene: TRBJ1-1; d_gene: .; v_gene: TRBV12-3/TRBV12-4; abundance: many; CDR3aa: CASSLVGRGMNTEAFF; CDR3nt: TGTGCCAGCAGTTTAGTGGGGAGGGGGATGAACACTGAAGCTTTCTTT
j_gene: TRBJ1-5; d_gene: .; v_gene: TRBV30; abundance: .; CDR3aa: CACTLAGIGQPQHF; CDR3nt: TGTGCCTGCACCCTTGCTGGGATCGGCCAGCCCCAGCATTTT
j_gene: TRBJ1-5; d_gene: .; v_gene: TRBV5-6; abundance: .; CDR3aa: CASSPGQLGSNQPQHF; CDR3nt: TGTGCCAGCAGCCCGGGACAACTAGGGAGCAATCAGCCCCAGCATTTT
j_gene: TRBJ1-4; d_gene: TRBD1; v_gene: TRBV7-7; abundance: .; CDR3aa: CASSRDRSEKLFF; CDR3nt: TGTGCTAGCAGTCGGGACAGATCCGAAAAACTGTTTTTT
j_gene: TRBJ1-2; d_gene: TRBD1; v_gene: TRBV14; abundance: .; CDR3aa: CASSQGQGRGYTF; CDR3nt: TGTGCCAGCAGCCAAGGACAGGGAAGGGGCTACACCTTC
j_gene: TRBJ2-2; d_gene: TRBD2; v_gene: TRBV12-3/TRBV12-4; abundance: few; CDR3aa: CASSLAGLAGEGNTGELFF; CDR3nt: TGTGCCAGCAGTTTAGCGGGACTAGCGGGAGAGGGGAACACCGGGGAGCTGTTTTTT
j_gene: TRBJ2-3; d_gene: TRBD1; v_gene: TRBV5-1; abundance: few; CDR3aa: CASSDRVTDTQYF; CDR3nt: TGCGCCAGCAGCGACAGGGTCACAGATACGCAGTATTTT
j_gene: TRBJ1-5; d_gene: .; v_gene: TRBV20-1; abundance: many; CDR3aa: CSAANLQSQHF; CDR3nt: TGCAGTGCTGCGAATTTGCAGTCCCAGCATTTT